This T cell receptor (beta chain) was recovered during a study of cytomegalovirus exposure and HLA in healthy donors. Looking at the study overall: Of the donors genotyped, approximately 410 in all, about 76% fell in the Caucasian-associated ancestry cluster. Findings and limits, study-wide: Investigators reported approximately 170 TCR beta chains as tied to cytomegalovirus. An apparent linkage of common viral pathogens to several of the most significant clusters emerged in a later analysis.

For this clone: Its matching antigen is unknown.

PCR employed 60 Vbeta and 13 Jbeta primers. Sequencing used immunoSEQ multiplex PCR; TCRdb keeps in-frame clones, though not all of them. The data show almost 65,000 clones, 77% seen once. Despite likely unrecorded immune exposures, the donors were nominally healthy at the time of sampling. This CDR3 has 12 residues. Germline CDR1 is SGHVS and CDR2 is FQNEAQ. Trimming stripped 2 bases from V and 5 bases from J, with 6 bases between. This clonotype was obtained from a male donor in good health and CMV-seropositive. Sequenced: PBMCs. The genes are TRBV7-8 and TRBJ1-1, with no clear D. DNA for the CDR3: TGTGCCAGCAGCTTAACGGGGACTGAAGCTTTCTTT. Amino acid sequence: CASSLTGTEAFF.